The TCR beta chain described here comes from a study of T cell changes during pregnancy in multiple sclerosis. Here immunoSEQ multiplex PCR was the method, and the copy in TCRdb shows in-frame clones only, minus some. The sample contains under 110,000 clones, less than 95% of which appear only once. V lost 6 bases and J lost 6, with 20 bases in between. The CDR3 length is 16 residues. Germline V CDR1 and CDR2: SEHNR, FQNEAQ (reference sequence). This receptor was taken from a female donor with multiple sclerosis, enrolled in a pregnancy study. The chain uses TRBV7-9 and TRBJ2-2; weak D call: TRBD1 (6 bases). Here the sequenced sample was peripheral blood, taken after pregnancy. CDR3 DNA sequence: TGTGCCAGCAGGGTACAGGGAGAATCCATCGCCGGGGAGCTGTTTTTT. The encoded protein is CASRVQGESIAGELFF. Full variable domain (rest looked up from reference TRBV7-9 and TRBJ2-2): DTGVSQNPRHKITKRGQNVTFRCDPISEHNRLYWYRQTLGQGPEFLTYFQNEAQLEKSRLLSDRFSAERPKGSFSTLEIQRTEQGDSAMYLCASRVQGESIAGELFFGEGSRLTVL.